The entry that follows covers one T cell receptor beta chain sequence. MiXCR, applied by TCRdb to the 5' RACE reads, yields one record per CDR3 protein. The sample lists approximately 58,000 distinct CDR3 sequences; around 5.4% were seen once. The data are from a study of T cells after yellow fever vaccination. Study context: Fractions of limited cellularity were prepared by means of SMART-Seq v4 Ultra Low Input.

Regarding the study as a whole: Though it reached lower strength, the secondary response hit its peak faster, day 5 versus 15.

The input for sequencing was PBMCs, either bulk or a sorted T-cell subset (CD4+, CD8+, memory, or dextramer-sorted; not recorded which), taken on the day of the yellow fever booster vaccination. This TCR was sampled from a young man who received the YFV17D yellow fever vaccine.

The chain's CDR3 is CASSLLRGKETQYF. The CDR3 DNA sequence: TGTGCCAGCAGTTTACTGCGGGGCAAAGAGACCCAGTACTTC. The genes are TRBV12-3 or TRBV12-4 and TRBJ2-5, with a tentative D call TRBD2 (6 bases). This CDR3 has 14 residues. V shed 2 bases and J shed 3 bases, with 10 bases lying between them.